This T cell receptor beta chain originates from a study of blood T cell repertoires in COVID-19. Germline V gene lookup returns CDR1 SGHTA and CDR2 FQGTGA. CDR3 size: 15 residues. The V gene lost 5 bases and the J gene lost 1 base, with 12 bases spanning the gap. In the original workflow: Amplification from reference gene primers served as the basis for estimated nucleated cell counts. Here immunoSEQ multiplex PCR was the method, and the copy in TCRdb shows in-frame clones only, minus some. That table furnishes V, J and clone size, whereas the DNA furnished D and trimming. The sample lists over 10,000 clones, 88% occurring once.

Sequencing was done on a sample of peripheral blood. V gene TRBV7-3 combines with J gene TRBJ2-1; perhaps TRBD2 as D (5 bases). This sequence was found in a human donor in a cohort sampled during active COVID-19. CDR3 nucleotide sequence: TGTGCCAGCAGCACTACTAGAGGGTCCTACAATGAGCAGTTCTTC. Amino acids: CASSTTRGSYNEQFF.